Sequencing of this T cell receptor (beta chain) was carried out in a study of T cells in Graves' hyperthyroidism and ophthalmopathy. This clonotype was recorded many times. There were TCR beta CDR3 regions amplified from RNA transcripts. The TCR CDR3 was amplified in a first-round RT-PCR using the HTBI primer set. TCRdb redid the calling of the multiplex PCR reads with MiXCR, one entry per CDR3 protein. The sample carries about 250,000 distinct CDR3 sequences, around 25% recorded once. Clinical Activity Scores of at least 3, NOSPECS grades of at least 4 and durations under 3 months characterized ophthalmopathy patients. Used for diagnoses were clinical symptoms, serum thyroxine and TRAb, thyroid ultrasound and orbital computed tomography. The CDR3 is made up of 14 amino acids. The ends were cut back, 3 bases at V and 3 bases at J, with 9 bases in the middle.

This receptor was taken from a woman between 40 and 50 years old with Graves' ophthalmopathy. This chain connects TRBV12-3 or TRBV12-4 to TRBJ1-5, with D maybe TRBD1 (5 bases). Sequencing was carried out using blood. The CDR3 sequence: CASSLPGTNQPQHF. The CDR3 DNA sequence: TGTGCCAGCAGTTTGCCGGGGACCAATCAGCCCCAGCATTTT.